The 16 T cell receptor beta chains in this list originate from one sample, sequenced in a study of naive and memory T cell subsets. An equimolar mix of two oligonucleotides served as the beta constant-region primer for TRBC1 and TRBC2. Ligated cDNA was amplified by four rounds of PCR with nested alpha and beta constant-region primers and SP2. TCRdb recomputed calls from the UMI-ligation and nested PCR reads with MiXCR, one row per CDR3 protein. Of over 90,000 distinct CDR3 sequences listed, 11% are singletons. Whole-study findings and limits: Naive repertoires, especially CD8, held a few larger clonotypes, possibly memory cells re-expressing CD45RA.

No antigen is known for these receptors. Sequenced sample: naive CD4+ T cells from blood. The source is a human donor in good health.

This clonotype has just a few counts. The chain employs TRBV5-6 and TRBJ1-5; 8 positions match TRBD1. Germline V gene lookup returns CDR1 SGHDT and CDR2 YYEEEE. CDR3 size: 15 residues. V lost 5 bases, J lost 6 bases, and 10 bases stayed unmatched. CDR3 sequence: CASSQDREGGQPQHF. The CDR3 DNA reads TGTGCCAGCAGTCAGGACAGGGAGGGGGGTCAGCCCCAGCATTTT.

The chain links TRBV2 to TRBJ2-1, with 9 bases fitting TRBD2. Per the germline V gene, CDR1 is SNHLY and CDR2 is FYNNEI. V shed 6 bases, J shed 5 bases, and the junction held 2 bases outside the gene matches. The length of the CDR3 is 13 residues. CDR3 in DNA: TGTGCCAGCAGGACTAGCGGACACAATGAGCAGTTCTTC. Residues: CASRTSGHNEQFF. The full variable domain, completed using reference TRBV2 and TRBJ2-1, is EPEVTQTPSHQVTQMGQEVILRCVPISNHLYFYWYRQILGQKVEFLVSFYNNEISEKSEIFDDQFSVERPDGSNFTLKIRSTKLEDSAMYFCASRTSGHNEQFFGPGTRLTVL.

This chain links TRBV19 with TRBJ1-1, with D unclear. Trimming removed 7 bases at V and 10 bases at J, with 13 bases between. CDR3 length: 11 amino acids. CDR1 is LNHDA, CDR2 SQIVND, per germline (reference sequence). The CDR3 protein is CASTTGVGAFF. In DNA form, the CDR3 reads TGTGCCAGTACCACTGGGGTCGGAGCTTTCTTT.

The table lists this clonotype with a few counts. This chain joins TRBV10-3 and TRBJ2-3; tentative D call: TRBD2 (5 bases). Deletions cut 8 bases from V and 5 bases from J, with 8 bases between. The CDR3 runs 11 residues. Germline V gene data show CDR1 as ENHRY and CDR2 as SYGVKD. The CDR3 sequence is CAIGGVDTQYF. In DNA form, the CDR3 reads TGTGCCATCGGAGGAGTAGATACGCAGTATTTT.

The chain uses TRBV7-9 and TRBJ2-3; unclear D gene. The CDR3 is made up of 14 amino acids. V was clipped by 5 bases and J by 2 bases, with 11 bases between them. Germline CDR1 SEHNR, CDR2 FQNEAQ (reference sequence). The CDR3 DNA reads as TGTGCCAGCAGCACCCTTCTCGACACAGATACGCAGTATTTT. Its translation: CASSTLLDTDTQYF.

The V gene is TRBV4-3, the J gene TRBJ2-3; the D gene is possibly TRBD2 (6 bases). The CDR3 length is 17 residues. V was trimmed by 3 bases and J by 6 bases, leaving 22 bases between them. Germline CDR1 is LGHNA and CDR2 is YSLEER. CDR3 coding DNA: TGCGCCAGCAGCCAGGGGCTCGGGACCTTTAGCGGCGATACGCAGTATTTT. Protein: CASSQGLGTFSGDTQYF.

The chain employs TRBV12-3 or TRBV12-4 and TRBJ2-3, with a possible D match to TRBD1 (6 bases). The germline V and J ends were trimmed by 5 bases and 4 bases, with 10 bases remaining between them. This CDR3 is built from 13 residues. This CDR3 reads CASSTGWADTQYF. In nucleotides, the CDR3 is TGTGCCAGCAGTACAGGGTGGGCAGATACGCAGTATTTT.

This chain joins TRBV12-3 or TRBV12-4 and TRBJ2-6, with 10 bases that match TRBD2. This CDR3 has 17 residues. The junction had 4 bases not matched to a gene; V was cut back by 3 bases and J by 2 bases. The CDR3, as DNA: TGTGCCAGCAGTTTCCGGCTAGCGGGAGCTGGGGCCAACGTCCTGACTTTC. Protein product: CASSFRLAGAGANVLTF.

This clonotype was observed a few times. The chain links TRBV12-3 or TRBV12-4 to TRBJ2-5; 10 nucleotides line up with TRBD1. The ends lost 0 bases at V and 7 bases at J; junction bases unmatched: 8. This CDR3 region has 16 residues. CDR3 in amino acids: CASSLARDRGRMTQYF. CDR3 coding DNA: TGTGCCAGCAGTTTAGCGCGTGACAGGGGGCGCATGACCCAGTACTTC.

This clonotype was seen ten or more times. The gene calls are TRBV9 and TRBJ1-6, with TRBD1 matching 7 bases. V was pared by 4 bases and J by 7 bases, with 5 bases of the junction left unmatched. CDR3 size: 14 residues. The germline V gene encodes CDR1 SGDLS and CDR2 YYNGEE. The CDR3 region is CASSPHRGNSPLHF. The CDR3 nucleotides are TGTGCCAGCAGCCCGCACAGGGGAAATTCACCCCTCCACTTT.

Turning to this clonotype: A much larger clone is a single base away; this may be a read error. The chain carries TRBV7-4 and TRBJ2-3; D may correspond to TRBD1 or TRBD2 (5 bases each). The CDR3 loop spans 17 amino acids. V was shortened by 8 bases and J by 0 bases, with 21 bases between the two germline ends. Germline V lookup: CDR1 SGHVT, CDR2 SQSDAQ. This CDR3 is CASCPLRGVLSTDTQYF. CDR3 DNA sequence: TGTGCCAGCTGCCCCCTGAGGGGCGTTTTGAGCACAGATACGCAGTATTTT.

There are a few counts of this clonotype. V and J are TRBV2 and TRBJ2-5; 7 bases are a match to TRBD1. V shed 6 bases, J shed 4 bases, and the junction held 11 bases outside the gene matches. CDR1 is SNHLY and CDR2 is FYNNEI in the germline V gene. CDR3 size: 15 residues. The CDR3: CASRHRDSRGETQYF. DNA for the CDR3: TGTGCCAGCAGGCACCGGGACAGCCGCGGAGAGACCCAGTACTTC. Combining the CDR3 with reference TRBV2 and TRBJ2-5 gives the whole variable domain EPEVTQTPSHQVTQMGQEVILRCVPISNHLYFYWYRQILGQKVEFLVSFYNNEISEKSEIFDDQFSVERPDGSNFTLKIRSTKLEDSAMYFCASRHRDSRGETQYFGPGTRLLVL.

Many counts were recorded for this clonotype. The CDR3 reads CASSQDRVAVRWEQYF. CDR3 coding DNA: TGTGCCAGCAGCCAAGATCGCGTAGCGGTACGGTGGGAGCAGTACTTC. The chain joins TRBV4-2 to TRBJ2-7; possibly TRBD2 for D (6 bases). Per germline, CDR1 LGHNA and CDR2 YNFKEQ. V gave up 0 bases and J gave up 7 bases, with 19 bases separating them. This CDR3 contains 16 residues.

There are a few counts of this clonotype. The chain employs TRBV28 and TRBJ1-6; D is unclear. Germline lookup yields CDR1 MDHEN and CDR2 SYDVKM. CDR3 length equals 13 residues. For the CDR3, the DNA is TGTGCTACAACGAGGGAGGGCAATTCACCCCTCCACTTT. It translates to CATTREGNSPLHF.

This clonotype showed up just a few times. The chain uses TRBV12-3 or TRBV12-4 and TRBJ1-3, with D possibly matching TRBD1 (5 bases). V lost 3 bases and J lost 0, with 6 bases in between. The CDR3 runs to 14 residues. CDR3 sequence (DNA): TGTGCCAGCAGTTTTGGGGGCTCTGGAAACACCATATATTTT. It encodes CASSFGGSGNTIYF.

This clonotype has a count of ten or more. The CDR3 is CAISAGQGASDEQYF. CDR3 nucleotide sequence: TGTGCCATCAGTGCCGGACAGGGGGCGTCAGACGAGCAGTACTTC. The rearrangement uses TRBV10-3 and TRBJ2-7; 11 nucleotides match TRBD1. This CDR3 region has 15 residues. Germline V CDR1 and CDR2: ENHRY, SYGVKD. V trimming: 4 bases; J trimming: 5 bases; junction bases outside the gene matches: 7.